These 6 T cell receptor beta chains were all obtained from the same sample, sequenced in a study of cytomegalovirus exposure and HLA in healthy donors. Use of 60 Vbeta and 13 Jbeta primers characterized the PCR. Here immunoSEQ multiplex PCR was the method, and the copy in TCRdb shows in-frame clones only, minus some. Among about 120,000 clones, roughly 82% were seen once, and the ten largest hold 3.5% to 4.5%. The specimen was PBMCs. These receptors originate from a human donor in good health.

The genes are TRBV5-1 and TRBJ2-5, with 10 bases lining up with TRBD2. CDR1 is SGHRS, CDR2 YFSETQ, per germline. V gave up 7 bases and J gave up 3 bases; unmatched junction bases: 6. The length of the CDR3 is 14 residues. Written as DNA, the CDR3 is TGCGCCAGCGCCCGCAGCGGGAGGGAAGAGACCCAGTACTTC. Protein product: CASARSGREETQYF.

The chain couples TRBV6-1 to TRBJ2-3; weak D call: TRBD2 (5 bases). From germline, CDR1 is MNHNS and CDR2 SASEGT. V was trimmed by 0 bases and J by 3 bases, leaving 7 bases between them. The CDR3 is made up of 14 amino acids. The CDR3 bases are TGTGCCAGCAGTGAAGCGGGAGCGACAGATACGCAGTATTTT. It translates to CASSEAGATDTQYF.

V usage is TRBV11-3 and J usage is TRBJ1-1; D gene unclear. The CDR3 is 12 residues long. V was clipped by 5 bases and J by 1 base, with 5 bases between them. CDR1 and CDR2 from the germline V gene are SGHNT and YENEEA. This chain's CDR3 is CASSPRNTEAFF. As DNA, the CDR3 is TGTGCCAGCAGCCCCCGGAACACTGAAGCTTTCTTT.

The chain recombines TRBV11-2 with TRBJ2-3; 7 bases align to TRBD1. J lost 5 bases, V lost 4 bases, and 18 bases had no gene match. Germline V gene lookup returns CDR1 SGHAT and CDR2 FQNNGV. The CDR3 sequence is 18 residues long. The CDR3 bases are TGTGCCAGCAGCTCCTTCCCGATGACAGGGAATGGAGTAGATACGCAGTATTTT. It codes for CASSSFPMTGNGVDTQYF.

This chain links TRBV30 with TRBJ2-5; tentative D call: TRBD1 (7 bases). Trimming stripped 7 bases from V and 5 bases from J, with 14 bases between. CDR3 size: 12 residues. Germline loops: CDR1 GTSNPN, CDR2 SVGIG (reference sequence). This CDR3 is CASTRGAETQYF. CDR3 nucleotide sequence: TGTGCCTCTACCAGGGGGGCGGAGACCCAGTACTTC.

The gene calls are TRBV6-5 and TRBJ2-3, with TRBD2 matching 11 bases. The germline CDR1 and CDR2 sequences are MNHEY and SVGAGI. The CDR3 consists of 15 residues. After removal of 6 bases from V and 3 bases from J, the junction contained 5 bases not matched to a gene. In DNA form, the CDR3 reads TGTGCCAGCAGGACACTAGCGGGAGCGACAGATACGCAGTATTTT. It yields the protein CASRTLAGATDTQYF.